This record covers a single T cell receptor (beta chain). Its cognate antigen has yet to be identified. One base away there is no much larger clone; base qualities are not given. In the same sample, other DNA sequences code for this CDR3. The sample is drawn from a study of cytomegalovirus exposure and HLA in healthy donors (TCRdb year 2017). For context, the study as a whole: An earlier analysis of roughly 500 of the donors reported approximately 290 Gb of sequence data and around 120 million unique TCR beta sequences from 150 million to 200 million T cells. An early release covering just under 650 HLA-typed donors comprised about 300 gigabases of sequencing data and roughly 85 million unique TCR sequences. Among the roughly 410 genotyped donors, 75% to 90% belonged to the genetic ancestry cluster associated with self-reported Caucasian donors. The study aimed to test whether signatures of past pathogen exposure could be identified by cataloging public T cell receptors. The study used immunosequencing to profile the T cell repertoires of some 600 subjects and linked those repertoires to cytomegalovirus serostatus. Besides the first cohort of around 700 subjects, a separate validation cohort made up of around 120 different subjects was used. To predict cytomegalovirus infection status, the study combined high-throughput TCR immunosequencing, statistical association of individual TCRs with disease status, and machine learning. To study patterns of TCR occurrence, a later analysis re-analyzed previously published TCR beta repertoires from around 670 donors and added high-resolution HLA genotyping. Rather than using new phenotypic data, the later analysis identified candidate immune exposures from TCR beta sequences and from how often those sequences occurred across donors. To decide whether each TCR beta V gene segment behaved as functional or pseudogenic, an earlier analysis of some 600 of the donors relied on high-throughput TCR beta sequencing. Donor age, sex, ethnicity and CMV serostatus were compiled together with the repertoire data. In a later genetic analysis, genome-wide SNP genotypes for about 55% of the roughly 670 donors were used, and that subset was treated as a discovery cohort. Every repertoire in the discovery cohort had been generated on one and the same sequencing platform. Class I and class II HLA loci were covered by the typing at four-digit resolution. Typing coverage varied by locus: roughly 620-630 donors for A, B, C, DRB1 and DQB1; approximately 520 for DQA1; some 610 for DPA1; roughly 450 for DPB1. Roughly 5 DR-DQ haplotypes were handled as single units for association and clustering, since linkage in the cohort was strong. Among a few hundred genotyped donors of the cohort, an average of approximately 250,000 unique TCR beta nucleotide sequences were sequenced per donor, around 20% of them non-productive.

The library relied on the immunoSEQ multiplex PCR assay. A mixture of 60 forward primers for TCR Vbeta segments and 13 reverse primers for TCR Jbeta segments was used in the multiplex PCR. Amplification of the CDR3 region of rearranged TCR beta genes was performed with a multiplex PCR assay on genomic DNA. Amplified TCR beta libraries were sequenced as 87-base-pair reads on the Illumina HiSeq System. Per the original workflow: Across the 700 or so repertoires, a later analysis counted tens of millions of unique TCR beta chains, approximately 10 million of which were shared by at least two donors. A nearest-neighbor algorithm error-corrected the raw reads and collapsed the reads into unique sequences, merging closely related sequences to remove PCR and sequencing errors. CDR3 sequences were aligned to IMGT reference sequences to assign V, D and J gene segments. For a sequence to be retained, a match of at least six nucleotides was required to both a V gene segment and a J gene segment. A rearrangement counted as productive if the CDR3 had no stop codons and remained in frame with V and J, and every other rearrangement counted as non-productive. CDR3 was defined by IMGT convention, running from the second conserved V-encoded cysteine to the conserved J-encoded phenylalanine. Sequences without an unambiguous match to a single V gene segment were excluded from the earlier analysis of a few hundred of the donors. An earlier analysis of several hundred of the donors classified V segments as functional when productive rearrangements were above 56.7% and as segregating when the standard deviation between donors was above 5%. A statistical classification framework was built for diagnosing cytomegalovirus status from the catalog of TCR beta chain sequences. A later analysis assigned V and J genes by comparing TCR nucleotide sequences with IMGT/GENE-DB human TR gene sequences. The TCRdist pipeline was used in a later analysis to assign CDR3 sequences and most-parsimonious VDJ recombination scenarios. In a later analysis, every TCR beta chain was defined by the combination of its CDR3 amino acid sequence and its V-gene family, and reads without a unique V-gene family were dropped. A later analysis removed 500 to 600 highly shared, low-generation-probability nucleotide sequences to deal with suspected cross-contamination and a sequencing artifact. For each public chain, a later analysis derived a clonal expansion index from normalized ranks of inferred template counts within each repertoire. In a later analysis, generation probabilities were computed using a VDJ recombination model fitted to out-of-frame rearrangements, and the results were checked against IGoR. In a later analysis, TCR-TCR, TCR-HLA and TCR-CMV co-occurrence was scored with hypergeometric tests, and a repertoire-size bias correction was applied to TCR pairs. False discovery rates were estimated in a later analysis by permuting HLA or CMV assignments 20 times. In a later analysis, co-occurring TCRs were grouped using DBSCAN, and TCRdist sequence similarity was added for clustering within HLA-allele-positive subsets. Repertoires with fewer than 30,000 or more than 120,000 public chains, plus five repertoires with anomalous nucleotide sharing, were excluded from co-occurrence clustering. TCRdb re-hosts the immuneACCESS table, in-frame sequences only. Its copies lack some clones; in the studies checked, an unresolved V gene accounts for under half of them, and the cause for the rest is not known. The V and J calls and the clone size are those of that table, but D and trimming were determined from the DNA. The sample table lists 150,000 to 200,000 clones, 77% of them with a count of one. Over 2.5% of the sample is taken by the ten largest.

General study outcomes and caveats: In a later analysis, the rate of TCR association differed among HLA loci, with DRB1 alleles having the most associated TCRs and HLA-C alleles having the fewest. Only TCR beta chains were sequenced in this cohort, and the absence of alpha or paired-chain data limited detectable features. The study listed approximately 150 TCR beta chains as associated with cytomegalovirus. In a later analysis, HLA-associated TCR beta chains were found to be more clonally expanded and to have lower generation probabilities than equally common non-associated chains. The presence/absence analyses assumed that sequencing depth was roughly uniform across donors, and that assumption may not be true. A later analysis found that most CMV-associated TCR beta chains appeared HLA-restricted, with HLA associations seemingly driven largely by CMV exposure. A further reported finding was that TCR beta sequences accurately predicted the HLA-A and HLA-B alleles for most subjects in the first cohort. Because counts were too low, around 17 rarely observed V segments, including chromosome 9 orphons, were left out of the earlier analysis of a few hundred of the donors. The 87-base-pair reads could not distinguish some IMGT-functional V segments, including TRBV6-2 and TRBV6-3, so those segments were excluded. Assigning TCR associations to individual alleles was difficult when HLA alleles, especially DR and DQ, strongly co-occurred. A cluster of highly shared sequence variants was judged likely to be a technical artifact of the sequencing pipeline. In a later analysis, some 18,000 TCR beta sequences were associated with specific HLA alleles at a false discovery rate of 0.05. According to the authors, the approach could potentially be generalized to other disease states and immunological phenotypes. A later genetic analysis reported fewer N-insertions in productive TCRs among donors in an Asian-associated ancestry cluster than the roughly 670-donor mean. Most TCR sequences were seen in very few donors, while some public TCRs were found in many individuals. CMV serostatus was the only immune exposure information available for the cohort. In vitro tests confirmed that a few of the cytomegalovirus-associated TCR beta chains recognize cytomegalovirus antigens. Because HLA typing was unavailable for some donors at each locus, only the typed subset was used in association tests. In both the original and validation cohorts, the classifier was reported to diagnose cytomegalovirus status with high specificity and sensitivity. A later analysis reported that several top co-occurrence clusters appeared linked to parvovirus B19, influenza, CMV and Epstein-Barr virus. An earlier analysis of approximately 500 of the donors showed that most TCR beta V segments appeared in productive rearrangements either about 87% or about 30% of the time, which broadly matched IMGT annotations. V-gene and J-gene trimming of TCR beta chains was associated with a missense DCLRE1C variant in a later genetic analysis, and the association was replicated in an independent cohort. Correlated functional status among segregating V segments might reflect linkage disequilibrium, but an unknown experimental factor could not be ruled out.

V is shortened by 0 bases, J by 4 bases, and the region joining them spans 5 bases. Taken from the germline V gene, the CDR1 and CDR2 loops are MNHEY and SVGAGI. The CDR3 sequence holds 13 residues, the cysteine and phenylalanine included. Solely the CDR3 DNA is kept, with 39 bases framed from the first base. The cohort was made up of 500 to 800 healthy bone marrow donors. All cohort members were sampled while nominally healthy, although unrecorded immune exposures were likely present. The donor tested CMV seropositive and was one of the 289 seropositive cohort members. A peripheral blood sample was provided by each donor, and peripheral blood mononuclear cells were used for TCR beta sequencing. The Qiagen DNeasy Blood Extraction Kit was used to extract genomic DNA from the blood cell samples.

Specimen: PBMCs. In this chain, TRBV6-5 is recombined with TRBJ2-3, and the D gene may be TRBD2, 5 bases matching. This TCR was recovered from a woman between 40 and 55 years old in good health and CMV-seropositive. The sequenced DNA: TGTGCCAGCAGTTACTCGAGGGCAGATACGCAGTATTTT. This sequence encodes CASSYSRADTQYF.